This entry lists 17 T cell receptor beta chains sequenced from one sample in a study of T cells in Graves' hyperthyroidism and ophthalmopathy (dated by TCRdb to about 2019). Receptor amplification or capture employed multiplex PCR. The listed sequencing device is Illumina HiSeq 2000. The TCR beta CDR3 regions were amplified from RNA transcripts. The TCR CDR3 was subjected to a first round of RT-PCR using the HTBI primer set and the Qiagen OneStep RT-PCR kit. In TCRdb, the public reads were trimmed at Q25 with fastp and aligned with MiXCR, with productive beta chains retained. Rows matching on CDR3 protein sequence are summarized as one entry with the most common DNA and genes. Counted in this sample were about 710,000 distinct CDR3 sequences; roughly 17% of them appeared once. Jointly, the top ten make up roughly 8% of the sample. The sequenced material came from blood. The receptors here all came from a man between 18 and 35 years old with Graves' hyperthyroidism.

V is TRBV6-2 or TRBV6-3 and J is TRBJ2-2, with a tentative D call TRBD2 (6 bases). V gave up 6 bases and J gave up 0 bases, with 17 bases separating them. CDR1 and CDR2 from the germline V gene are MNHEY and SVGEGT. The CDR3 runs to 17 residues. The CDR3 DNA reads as TGTGCCAGCAGGCCAAGAGGTGGGACTTCGAACACCGGGGAGCTGTTTTTT. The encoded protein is CASRPRGGTSNTGELFF.

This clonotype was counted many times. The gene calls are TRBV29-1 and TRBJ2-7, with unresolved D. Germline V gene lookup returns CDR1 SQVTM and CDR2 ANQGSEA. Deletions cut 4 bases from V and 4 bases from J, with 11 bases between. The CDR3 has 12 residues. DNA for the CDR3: TGCAGCGTTGCCTGGCAGAGGTACGAGCAGTACTTC. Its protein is CSVAWQRYEQYF.

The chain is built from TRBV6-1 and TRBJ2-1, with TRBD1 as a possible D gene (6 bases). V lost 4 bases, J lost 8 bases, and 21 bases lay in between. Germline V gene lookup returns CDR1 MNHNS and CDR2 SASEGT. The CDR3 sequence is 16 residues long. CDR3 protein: CASSVERGGRGYEQFF. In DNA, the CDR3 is TGTGCCAGCAGTGTCGAACGAGGGGGAAGGGGGTATGAGCAGTTCTTC.

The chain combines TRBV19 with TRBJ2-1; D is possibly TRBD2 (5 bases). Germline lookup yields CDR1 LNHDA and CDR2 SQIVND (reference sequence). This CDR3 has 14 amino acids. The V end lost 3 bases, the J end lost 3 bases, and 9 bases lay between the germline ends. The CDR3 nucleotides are TGTGCCAGTAGTATCGGAGGTAACTACAATGAGCAGTTCTTC. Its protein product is CASSIGGNYNEQFF.

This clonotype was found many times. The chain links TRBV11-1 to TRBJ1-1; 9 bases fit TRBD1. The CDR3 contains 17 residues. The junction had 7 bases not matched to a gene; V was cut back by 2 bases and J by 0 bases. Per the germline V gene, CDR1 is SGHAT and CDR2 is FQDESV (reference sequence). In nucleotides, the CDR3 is TGTGCCAGCAGCTTAAACCGGGGACAGGGAATGAACACTGAAGCTTTCTTT. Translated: CASSLNRGQGMNTEAFF.

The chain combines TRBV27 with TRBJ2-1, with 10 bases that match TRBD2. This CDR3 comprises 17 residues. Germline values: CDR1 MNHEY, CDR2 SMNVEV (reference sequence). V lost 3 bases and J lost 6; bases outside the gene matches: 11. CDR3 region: CASSLVFGTSVVNEQFF. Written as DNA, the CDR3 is TGTGCCAGCAGTTTGGTGTTCGGGACTAGCGTAGTCAATGAGCAGTTCTTC.

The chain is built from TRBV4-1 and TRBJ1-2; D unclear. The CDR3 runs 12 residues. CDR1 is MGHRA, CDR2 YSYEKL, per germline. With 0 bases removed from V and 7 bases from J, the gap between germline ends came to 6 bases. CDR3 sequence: CASSQDQAGYTF. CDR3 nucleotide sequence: TGCGCCAGCAGCCAAGACCAGGCTGGCTACACCTTC.

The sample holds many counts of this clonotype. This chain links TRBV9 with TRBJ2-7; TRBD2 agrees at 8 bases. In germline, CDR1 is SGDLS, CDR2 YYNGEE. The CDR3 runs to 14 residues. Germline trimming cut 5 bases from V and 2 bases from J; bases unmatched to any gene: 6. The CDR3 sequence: CASSPSGLPYEQYF. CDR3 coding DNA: TGTGCCAGCAGTCCTAGCGGGCTCCCCTACGAGCAGTACTTC.

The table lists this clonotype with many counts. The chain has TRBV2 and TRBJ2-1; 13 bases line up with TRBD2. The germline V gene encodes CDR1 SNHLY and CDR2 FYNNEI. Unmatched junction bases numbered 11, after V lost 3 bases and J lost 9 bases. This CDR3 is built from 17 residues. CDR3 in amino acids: CASSEGVLAGGPGEQFF. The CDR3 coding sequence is TGTGCCAGCAGTGAGGGCGTACTAGCGGGAGGGCCCGGTGAGCAGTTCTTC.

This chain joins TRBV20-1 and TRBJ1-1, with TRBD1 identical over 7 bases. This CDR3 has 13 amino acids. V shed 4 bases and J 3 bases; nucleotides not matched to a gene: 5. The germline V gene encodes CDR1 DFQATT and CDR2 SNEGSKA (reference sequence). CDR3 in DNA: TGCAGTGCTACCAGGGGGGGCGACACTGAAGCTTTCTTT. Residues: CSATRGGDTEAFF.

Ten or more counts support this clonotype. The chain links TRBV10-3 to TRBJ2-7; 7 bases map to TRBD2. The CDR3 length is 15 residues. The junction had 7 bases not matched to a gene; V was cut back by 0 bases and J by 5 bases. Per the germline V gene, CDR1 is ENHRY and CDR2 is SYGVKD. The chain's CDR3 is CAISESNREDDEQYF. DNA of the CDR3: TGTGCCATCAGTGAGTCAAATCGGGAGGACGACGAGCAGTACTTC.

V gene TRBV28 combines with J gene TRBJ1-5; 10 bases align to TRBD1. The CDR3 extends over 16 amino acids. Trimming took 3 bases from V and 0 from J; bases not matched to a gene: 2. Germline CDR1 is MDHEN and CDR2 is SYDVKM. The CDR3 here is CASSFGTGVSNQPQHF. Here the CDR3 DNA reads TGTGCCAGCAGTTTTGGGACAGGGGTTAGCAATCAGCCCCAGCATTTT.

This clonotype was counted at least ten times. The CDR3 DNA follows: TGTGCCAGTAGACATGCCCCCTACGAGCAGTACTTC. Amino acids: CASRHAPYEQYF. V is TRBV28 and J is TRBJ2-7; D is ambiguous. The germline V and J ends were trimmed by 9 bases and 2 bases, with 11 bases remaining between them. In germline, CDR1 is MDHEN, CDR2 SYDVKM. The CDR3 sequence is 12 residues long.

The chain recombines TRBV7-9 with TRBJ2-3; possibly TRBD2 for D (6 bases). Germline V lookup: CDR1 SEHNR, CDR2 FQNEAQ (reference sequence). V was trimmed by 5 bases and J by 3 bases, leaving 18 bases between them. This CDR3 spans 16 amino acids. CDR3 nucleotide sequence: TGTGCCAGCAGCCCAAAAAAGGGCCGGGAGACAGATACGCAGTATTTT. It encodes CASSPKKGRETDTQYF. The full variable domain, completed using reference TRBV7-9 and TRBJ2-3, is DTGVSQNPRHKITKRGQNVTFRCDPISEHNRLYWYRQTLGQGPEFLTYFQNEAQLEKSRLLSDRFSAERPKGSFSTLEIQRTEQGDSAMYLCASSPKKGRETDTQYFGPGTRLTVL.

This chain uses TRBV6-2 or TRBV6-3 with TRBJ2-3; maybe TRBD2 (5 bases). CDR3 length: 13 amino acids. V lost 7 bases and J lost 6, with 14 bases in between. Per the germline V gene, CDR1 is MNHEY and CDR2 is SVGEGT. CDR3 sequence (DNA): TGTGCCAGCAAGCGGTCCGCGGCGGATACGCAGTATTTT. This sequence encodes CASKRSAADTQYF.

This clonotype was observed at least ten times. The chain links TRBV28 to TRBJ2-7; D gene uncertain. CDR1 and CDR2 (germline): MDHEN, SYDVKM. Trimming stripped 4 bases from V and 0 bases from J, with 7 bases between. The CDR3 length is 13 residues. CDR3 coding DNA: TGTGCCAGCAGTTATGACACCTCCTACGAGCAGTACTTC. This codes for CASSYDTSYEQYF.

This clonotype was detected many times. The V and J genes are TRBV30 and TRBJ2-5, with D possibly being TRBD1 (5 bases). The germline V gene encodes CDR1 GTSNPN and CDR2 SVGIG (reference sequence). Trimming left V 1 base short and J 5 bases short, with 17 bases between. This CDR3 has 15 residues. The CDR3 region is CAWSAILQVGETQYF. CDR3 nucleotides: TGTGCCTGGAGTGCGATCCTACAGGTCGGCGAGACCCAGTACTTC. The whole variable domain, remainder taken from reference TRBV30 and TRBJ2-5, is SQTIHQWPATLVQPVGSPLSLECTVEGTSNPNLYWYRQAAGRGLQLLFYSVGIGQISSEVPQNLSASRPQDRQFILSSKKLLLSDSGFYLCAWSAILQVGETQYFGPGTRLLVL.